The source of this T cell receptor (beta chain) is a study of T-cell memory formation after mild COVID-19. About the study: TCR clusters largely stayed donor specific. Points from the study as a whole: CD4+ clones that contracted lay mainly in CM and EM; CD8+ ones lay in EMRA. Researchers could not confirm that second-wave clones peaking on day 37 targeted SARS-CoV-2.

MiXCR, applied by TCRdb to the 5' RACE reads, yields one record per CDR3 protein. The sample consists of some 300,000 distinct CDR3 sequences, roughly 20% of them appearing once. Points on this clonotype: Its target is unknown.

Sequenced: PBMCs or a T cell subset sorted from them (not recorded which). This clonotype was obtained from a man younger than 30 who had mild COVID-19 (a few samples of this study predate the infection). Cell type and time point are not known.

DNA of the CDR3: TGCAGCGGACTTCAGGGGTCAGCTGAAGCTTTCTTT. This translates into CSGLQGSAEAFF. V usage is TRBV29-1 and J usage is TRBJ1-1, with D tentatively TRBD1 (6 bases). V lost 7 bases, J lost 6 bases, and 15 bases lay in between. CDR1 and CDR2 (germline): SQVTM, ANQGSEA. The CDR3 contains 12 residues.